The present TCR beta chain was sequenced within a study of shared clonotypes between healthy human individuals (dated by TCRdb to 2020 to 2022). A note on the overall study: Three men and a couple of women, aged 18 to 49 years, made up the cohort. Per donor, leukapheresis produced somewhere between about 0.94 and 9.5 billion PBMCs. Libraries were prepared and TCR repertoires were sequenced by different laboratories using diverse techniques, in order to increase sequencing depth and limit assay-specific biases. For each donor, three plates each were used for CD4 naive and CD4 memory, two plates were used for CD8 naive, and one plate was used for CD8 memory. The study deeply sequenced blood TCR repertoires of several healthy adults to estimate repertoire size and the extent of clonotype sharing between individuals. The research as a whole found: Incomplete sequencing was indicated by rarefaction of sorted-subset datasets, despite the large sequencing depth. Based on pairwise subsampling, the degree of clonotype sharing among donors was expected to be affected by sequencing depth. Sampling was restricted to blood, and TCR repertoires in tissues likely differ from the TCR repertoires found in blood. Clonotypes shared by all four sorted-subset donors showed higher generation probabilities than non-shared clonotypes. Estimated clonotype richness was generally larger for naive than for memory subsets. The genetic and exposure-history diversity represented was limited by the small number of donors. Sharing across several donors was observed for about 5% of naive CD4, less than 4% of naive CD8, 2% to 2.5% of memory CD4, and around 0.42% of memory CD8 clonotypes.

Comments on this clone: Its antigen has not been determined. No base quality values were provided; no much bigger clone lies one nucleotide off.

Healthy HIV-negative adults with no recently reported acute infections or vaccinations were included as donors. Only Caucasian adults living in Nashville, Tennessee, USA were represented among the donors. CD4+ T cells were enriched through magnetic negative selection, after which naive cells were positively selected on CD45RA and the remaining negative fraction served as the memory subset. After blood collection by leukapheresis, PBMCs were isolated using Ficoll-Histopaque density gradient centrifugation and then cryopreserved in the vapor phase of liquid nitrogen. Analytical flow cytometry was used to check the purity and quantity of every magnetically sorted T cell population. Each sorted fraction had its genomic DNA isolated and then quantified by UV absorbance on a Nanodrop 2000c. V is cut back by 0 bases and J by 7 bases, with 3 bases in the junction unmatched. The CDR3 measures 15 amino acids from cysteine to phenylalanine. Only the CDR3 DNA is retained, 45 bases long and in frame from the first base. In the germline V gene, CDR1 corresponds to LGHNA and CDR2 to YSLEER.

Using the deep immunoSEQ assay, multiplex PCR amplified TCR CDR3 regions from genomic DNA. For each cell subset, the extracted genomic DNA was distributed evenly across all wells of several immunoSEQ 96-well plates, and each plate served as one replicate. For sorted subsets, each replicate PCR was loaded with roughly 190 ng genomic DNA, equivalent to about 33,000 T cell genomes. Purified libraries were quantified with a Qubit 3.0 fluorometer, sized on a Bioanalyzer 2100, and re-quantified with the KAPA Library Quantification kit. A separate single-read 150-cycle Illumina NextSeq 550 flow cell was used to sequence each immunoSEQ 96-well plate. Under the source paper's analysis protocol: Because only junctional sequences without quality scores were contained in the immunoSEQ output, filtering matching that applied to full-length reads could not be performed. Sequences were annotated with PyIR, a Python wrapper for IgBLAST v1.9, using IMGT germline references to assign V/J genes and CDR3. Reads with weak V/J assignments (E-value above 1e-6), missing CDR3, stop codons, out-of-frame junctions, or ambiguous translated residues were removed. V3J clonotypes were defined as sequences sharing an identical inferred V gene, J gene, and CDR3 amino acid sequence. Percentage overlap between repertoires was calculated by dividing the number of shared unique clonotypes by the size of the smaller repertoire. Three approaches were used to assess repertoire richness: RTK rarefaction, the Chao1 estimator, and Recon v2.1 estimates of unobserved clonotypes. OLGA was used to compute generation probabilities for all TCRbeta clonotypes that the gDNA method yielded from a few donors. The source is immuneACCESS, and TCRdb retained only in-frame sequences with V and J called. Part of the clones is not carried over; for the studies checked, unresolved V genes explain less than half of this, and the remainder is unexplained. That table supplies the V and J calls and clone size; D and trimming were determined from the DNA. The sample table records about 2.5 million clones; 85% to 95% of these occur just once. 0.37% of the sample is taken by the ten largest.

The V and J segments used are TRBV4-3 and TRBJ1-4; 9 bases in between match TRBD1. The clonotype originates from a man between 18 and 35 years old in good health. Some clones in this sample may be carry-over from other donors' samples. The specimen sequenced was naive CD4+ T cells from PBMCs. The sample's cell subset or site, from its label and the paper: CD45RA+ positively selected. The sequenced DNA: TGCGCCAGCAGCCAAGATGGGACAGGGTTTGAAAAACTGTTTTTT. Translated, this gives CASSQDGTGFEKLFF.